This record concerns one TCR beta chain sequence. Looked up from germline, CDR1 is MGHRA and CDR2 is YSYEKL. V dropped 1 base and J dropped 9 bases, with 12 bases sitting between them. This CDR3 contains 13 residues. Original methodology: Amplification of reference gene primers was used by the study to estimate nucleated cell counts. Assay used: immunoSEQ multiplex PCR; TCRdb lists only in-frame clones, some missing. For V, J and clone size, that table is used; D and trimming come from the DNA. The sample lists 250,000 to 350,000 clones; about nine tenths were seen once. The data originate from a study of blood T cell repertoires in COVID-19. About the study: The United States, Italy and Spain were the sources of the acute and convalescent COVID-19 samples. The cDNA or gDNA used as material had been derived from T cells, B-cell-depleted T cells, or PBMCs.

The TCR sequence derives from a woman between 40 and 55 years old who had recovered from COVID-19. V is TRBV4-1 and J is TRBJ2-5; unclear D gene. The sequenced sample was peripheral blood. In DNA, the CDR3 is TGCGCCAGCAGCCAAGCATTGAGTGGGCCCCAGTACTTC. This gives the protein CASSQALSGPQYF.